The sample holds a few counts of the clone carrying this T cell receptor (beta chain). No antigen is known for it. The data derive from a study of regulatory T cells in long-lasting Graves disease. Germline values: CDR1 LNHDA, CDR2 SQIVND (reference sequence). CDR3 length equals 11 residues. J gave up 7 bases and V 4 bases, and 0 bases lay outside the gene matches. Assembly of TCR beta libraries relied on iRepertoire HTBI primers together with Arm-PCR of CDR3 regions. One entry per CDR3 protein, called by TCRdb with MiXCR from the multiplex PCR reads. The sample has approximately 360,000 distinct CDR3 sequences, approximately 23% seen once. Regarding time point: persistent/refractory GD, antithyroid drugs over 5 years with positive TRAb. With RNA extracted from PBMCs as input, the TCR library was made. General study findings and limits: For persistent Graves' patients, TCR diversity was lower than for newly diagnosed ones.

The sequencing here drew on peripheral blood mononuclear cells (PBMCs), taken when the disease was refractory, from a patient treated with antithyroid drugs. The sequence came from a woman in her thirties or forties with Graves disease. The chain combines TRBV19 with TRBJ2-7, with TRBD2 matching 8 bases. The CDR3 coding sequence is TGTGCCAGTAGTAGCGGGAGGGAGCAGTACTTC. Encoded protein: CASSSGREQYF.